Presented here are 30 T cell receptor beta chains from one specimen sequenced in a study of T cell repertoires in cytomegalovirus infection. TCRdb used MiXCR to reprocess the reads, holding one entry per CDR3 protein. There are around 740,000 distinct CDR3 sequences in the sample; under 40% occur only once, and about 2.8% lies in the top ten. Sequenced sample: PBMCs. The receptors derive from a human donor in good health (CMV status not recorded). Some clones in this sample may be carry-over from other donors' samples.

This clonotype was picked up a small number of times. This chain joins TRBV2 and TRBJ2-1, with TRBD2 identical over 8 bases. Trimming at V came to 8 bases and at J to 0 bases, leaving 3 bases not matched to a gene. Germline V lookup: CDR1 SNHLY, CDR2 FYNNEI. The CDR3 loop spans 14 amino acids. This CDR3 is CASPGTSSYNEQFF. CDR3 nucleotides: TGTGCCAGCCCCGGGACTAGCTCCTACAATGAGCAGTTCTTC. The complete variable domain, with remaining parts taken from reference TRBV2 and TRBJ2-1, reads EPEVTQTPSHQVTQMGQEVILRCVPISNHLYFYWYRQILGQKVEFLVSFYNNEISEKSEIFDDQFSVERPDGSNFTLKIRSTKLEDSAMYFCASPGTSSYNEQFFGPGTRLTVL.

Worth noting for this clonotype: One end of the junction does not line up with germline, which may come from a read error. The chain links TRBV11-2 to TRBJ2-1; 13 bases align to TRBD2. Germline-derived CDR1 and CDR2 are SGHAT and FQNNGV. The CDR3 has 15 amino acids. The CDR3 region has the DNA TGTGCCAACATATCGGGACTAGCGGGGATGAATGAGCAGGTCTTC. This encodes CANISGLAGMNEQVF. Filled out from reference TRBV11-2 and TRBJ2-1, the complete variable domain reads EAGVAQSPRYKIIEKRQSVAFWCNPISGHATLYWYQQILGQGPKLLIQFQNNGVVDDSQLPKDRFSAERLKGVDSTLKIQPAKLEDSAVYLCANISGLAGMNEQVFGPGTRLTVL.

With regard to this clonotype: A junction boundary mismatches the germline segment, possibly from a read error. The rearrangement joins TRBV4-1 to TRBJ1-1; a possible D gene is TRBD1 (5 bases). Looked up from germline, CDR1 is MGHRA and CDR2 is YSYEKL. The length of the CDR3 is 14 residues. CDR3 nucleotide sequence: TGTGCCAGCAGCCCGGGACGGACTTACACTGAAGCTTTCTTT. Its protein product is CASSPGRTYTEAFF.

Worth noting for this clonotype: Its ends do not fully match the called genes, so a read error is possible. The chain is built from TRBV12-3 or TRBV12-4 and TRBJ2-1; D gene unclear. This CDR3 contains 14 residues. CDR3 in DNA: TGTGCCAGCAGTTTTGGTCCGATAGGAGATGAGCAGTTATTC. It codes for CASSFGPIGDEQLF.

This chain joins TRBV6-6 and TRBJ2-5, with 10 bases fitting TRBD2. J gave up 5 bases and V 2 bases, and 8 bases lay outside the gene matches. Germline-derived CDR1 and CDR2 are MNHNY and SVGAGI (reference sequence). This CDR3 spans 16 amino acids. CDR3: CASSYRSGGAWETQYF. DNA for the CDR3: TGTGCCAGCAGTTACAGGAGCGGGGGGGCGTGGGAGACCCAGTACTTC.

The chain employs TRBV7-2 and TRBJ1-6, with D tentatively TRBD1 (5 bases). The CDR3 consists of 16 residues. Trimming removed 6 bases from V and 15 bases from J, with 27 bases in between. Germline CDR1 reads SGHTA; CDR2 reads FQGNSA. CDR3 sequence: CASSGYKPQTGRNLHF. The CDR3, as DNA: TGTGCCAGCAGTGGGTATAAACCGCAAACAGGACGGAACCTCCACTTT.

This clonotype was seen repeatedly, ten times or more. The chain carries TRBV7-2 and TRBJ2-1; 10 nucleotides line up with TRBD2. This CDR3 is 15 amino acids long. V lost 5 bases, J lost 7 bases, and 8 bases stayed unmatched. Germline V gene lookup returns CDR1 SGHTA and CDR2 FQGNSA. For the CDR3, the DNA is TGTGCCAGCAGCCCCTCTAGCGGGAGATCGAATGAGCAGTTCTTC. Its protein product is CASSPSSGRSNEQFF.

This clonotype was picked up many times. The V gene is TRBV12-3 or TRBV12-4, the J gene TRBJ1-2; 7 nucleotides agree with TRBD1. The junction had 8 bases not matched to a gene; V was cut back by 6 bases and J by 4 bases. The CDR3 is made up of 14 amino acids. The CDR3 nucleotides are TGTGCCAGCAGGAGAAGGGGGCAAGGCTATGGCTACACCTTC. It yields the protein CASRRRGQGYGYTF.

This clonotype was seen only once. The chain joins TRBV7-4 to TRBJ2-3; D is possibly TRBD1 (5 bases). The germline gives CDR1 SGHVT, CDR2 SQSDAQ. This CDR3 comprises 15 residues. V was trimmed by 2 bases and J by 6 bases, leaving 15 bases between them. In nucleotides, the CDR3 is TGTGCCAGCAGCTTAATGAGACAGATCACGGATACGCAGTATTTT. Protein product: CASSLMRQITDTQYF.

This clonotype has only a few counts. V usage is TRBV12-3 or TRBV12-4 and J usage is TRBJ2-3, with 10 positions matching TRBD2. Unmatched junction bases numbered 14, after V lost 4 bases and J lost 4 bases. The CDR3 is 18 amino acids. The CDR3 bases are TGTGCCAGCAGTTCGCCGACGCTCCTAGCGGGGGCCCCAGATACGCAGTATTTT. Translation: CASSSPTLLAGAPDTQYF.

This clonotype turned up a few times. This chain uses TRBV18 with TRBJ2-1, with 7 bases matching TRBD1. With 3 bases clipped from V and 4 bases from J, the junction kept 6 bases outside the gene matches. The CDR3 consists of 15 residues. Germline V gene lookup returns CDR1 KGHSH and CDR2 LQKENI. The CDR3, as DNA: TGTGCCAGCTCACCGCCGGGACAGAGATACAATGAGCAGTTCTTC. This gives the protein CASSPPGQRYNEQFF.

This clonotype appeared a few times. The chain joins TRBV19 to TRBJ2-5; the match to TRBD1 covers 9 bases. Trimming cost V 3 bases and J 1 base; bases outside gene matches: 0. CDR3 length: 14 amino acids. Germline V lookup: CDR1 LNHDA, CDR2 SQIVND (reference sequence). CDR3 amino acids: CASSMDRGQETQYF. CDR3 bases: TGTGCCAGTAGTATGGACAGGGGCCAAGAGACCCAGTACTTC.

The chain carries TRBV11-2 and TRBJ1-2; weak D call: TRBD1 (5 bases). CDR3 length equals 13 residues. Germline V gives CDR1 SGHAT, CDR2 FQNNGV. Trimming left V 5 bases short and J 5 bases short, with 12 bases between. The CDR3 is CASSRNGQYGYTF. In DNA, the CDR3 is TGTGCCAGCAGCCGAAATGGACAATATGGCTACACCTTC.

The chain links TRBV19 to TRBJ2-7; tentatively, D is TRBD2 (6 bases). Germline V gene data show CDR1 as LNHDA and CDR2 as SQIVND (reference sequence). The V end lost 5 bases, the J end lost 2 bases, and 19 bases lay between the germline ends. There are 16 residues in the CDR3. CDR3: CASSVHSGGRTYEQYF. The CDR3 DNA follows: TGTGCCAGTAGTGTCCATTCTGGGGGGAGAACCTACGAGCAGTACTTC.

The chain is built from TRBV28 and TRBJ1-5; 9 positions agree with TRBD1. Germline CDR1 MDHEN, CDR2 SYDVKM. The J segment lost 2 bases and the V segment lost 5 bases, leaving 10 bases of the junction unmatched. This CDR3 has 17 residues. This CDR3 reads CASSPEQGASGNQPQHF. CDR3 sequence (DNA): TGTGCCAGCAGTCCGGAACAGGGGGCATCGGGCAATCAGCCCCAGCATTTT.

This clonotype has a count of ten or more. The chain couples TRBV7-2 to TRBJ1-2, with D maybe TRBD1 (6 bases). The length of the CDR3 is 15 residues. V was clipped by 2 bases and J by 3 bases, with 13 bases between them. Germline loops: CDR1 SGHTA, CDR2 FQGNSA. The CDR3 DNA is TGTGCCAGCAGCTTATTTCGGGGGCTCGACTATGGCTACACCTTC. It codes for CASSLFRGLDYGYTF.

This chain connects TRBV5-1 to TRBJ2-7, with D maybe TRBD2 (6 bases). V was cut by 4 bases and J by 6 bases, with 17 bases left in between. Germline lookup yields CDR1 SGHRS and CDR2 YFSETQ. The CDR3 is made up of 14 amino acids. The CDR3 is CASSPLGGTFEQYF. DNA for the CDR3: TGCGCCAGCAGCCCCCTCGGCGGGACTTTCGAGCAGTACTTC.

The V and J genes are TRBV7-4 and TRBJ1-1; D is uncertain. Germline CDR1 is SGHVT and CDR2 is SQSDAQ. CDR3 size: 12 residues. With 5 bases removed from V and 10 bases from J, the gap between germline ends came to 14 bases. CDR3 protein: CASSPKPKLAFF. Written as DNA, the CDR3 is TGTGCCAGCAGCCCCAAACCAAAGTTAGCTTTCTTT.

This clonotype was seen only a few times. This chain uses TRBV7-2 with TRBJ1-4; the D is unclear. The CDR3 totals 15 residues. V dropped 5 bases and J dropped 6 bases, with 16 bases sitting between them. CDR1 and CDR2 from the germline V gene are SGHTA and FQGNSA. CDR3 loop: CASSPQSGSHEKLFF. The CDR3 nucleotides read TGTGCCAGCAGCCCACAATCTGGGTCCCATGAAAAACTGTTTTTT.

This chain connects TRBV20-1 to TRBJ1-4, with D possibly matching TRBD1 (6 bases). This CDR3 spans 12 amino acids. The V gene's germline CDR1 is DFQATT and CDR2 SNEGSKA (reference sequence). The CDR3 DNA reads TGCAGCGGCGGGGGGCTGGAAGAAAAACTGTTTTTT. It specifies CSGGGLEEKLFF.

V and J are TRBV25-1 and TRBJ2-1; 8 bases map to TRBD2. The CDR3 extends over 17 amino acids. The V gene's germline CDR1 is MGHDK and CDR2 SYGVNS. V shed 7 bases and J 0 bases; nucleotides not matched to a gene: 11. DNA for the CDR3: TGTGCCAGCACCATCGGGGGGGCCGAGGGCTCCTACAATGAGCAGTTCTTC. Its protein product is CASTIGGAEGSYNEQFF.

This clonotype has more than one count but fewer than ten. The chain links TRBV24-1 to TRBJ2-1; 11 nucleotides agree with TRBD1. This CDR3 spans 13 amino acids. Germline-derived CDR1 and CDR2 are KGHDR and SFDVKD. Trimming cost V 3 bases and J 15 bases; bases outside gene matches: 6. The CDR3 nucleotides read TGTGCCACCAGTGATCGGACAGGGGGCGGGTGGTTCTTC. This encodes CATSDRTGGGWFF.

At least ten counts were recorded for this clonotype. This chain joins TRBV7-2 and TRBJ1-6; unclear D gene. V was pared by 0 bases and J by 7 bases, with 10 bases between. The CDR3 extends over 15 amino acids. Germline V gene lookup returns CDR1 SGHTA and CDR2 FQGNSA. In nucleotides, the CDR3 is TGTGCCAGCAGCTTAGCTCGATTCGGGAATTCACCCCTCCACTTT. Residues: CASSLARFGNSPLHF.

The chain recombines TRBV20-1 with TRBJ1-1; 7 bases are a match to TRBD1. J gave up 5 bases and V 4 bases, and 13 bases lay outside the gene matches. This CDR3 spans 15 amino acids. The germline V gene encodes CDR1 DFQATT and CDR2 SNEGSKA (reference sequence). CDR3 amino acids: CSAIGQARVWTEAFF. Here the CDR3 DNA reads TGCAGTGCTATAGGACAGGCGAGGGTTTGGACTGAAGCTTTCTTT.

The chain joins TRBV5-1 to TRBJ1-3, with TRBD1 matching 7 bases. V was pared by 3 bases and J by 2 bases, with 5 bases of the junction left unmatched. This CDR3 has 15 residues. Germline V gene data show CDR1 as SGHRS and CDR2 as YFSETQ. Written as DNA, the CDR3 is TGCGCCAGCAGCTCGGACAGGAAGACTGGAAACACCATATATTTT. Protein product: CASSSDRKTGNTIYF.

This chain joins TRBV28 and TRBJ2-1, with TRBD2 identical over 8 bases. CDR1 and CDR2 from the germline V gene are MDHEN and SYDVKM. The trim removed 4 bases at V and 7 bases at J, leaving 6 bases unmatched. The CDR3 totals 14 residues. CDR3 DNA sequence: TGTGCCAGCAGTTCGACTAGCGAGGGAAATGAGCAGTTCTTC. Its translation: CASSSTSEGNEQFF.

As regards this clonotype: Likely a read error: the CDR3 ends without its conserved phenylalanine or tryptophan. The chain couples TRBV19 to TRBJ1-5; TRBD1 is a possible D gene (6 bases). V dropped 4 bases and J dropped 6 bases, with 22 bases sitting between them. Germline V gene lookup returns CDR1 LNHDA and CDR2 SQIVND (reference sequence). The CDR3 is 17 amino acids. CDR3 nucleotide sequence: TGTGCCAGTAGTAAGACCCGATCTTTGGGGGCGGGTCAGCCCCAGCATTGT. As protein: CASSKTRSLGAGQPQHC.

This clonotype was counted many times. The chain recombines TRBV28 with TRBJ1-1; D gene uncertain. V lost 2 bases and J lost 0, with 7 bases in between. CDR3 size: 14 residues. Germline CDR1 reads MDHEN; CDR2 reads SYDVKM. The CDR3 DNA follows: TGTGCCAGCAGTTTAACACAGCTGAACACTGAAGCTTTCTTT. This sequence encodes CASSLTQLNTEAFF.

This rearrangement joins TRBV2 to TRBJ2-7; D tentatively reads TRBD1 or TRBD2 (5 bases each). Trimming shortened V by 11 bases and J by 3 bases, and 14 bases separated the two germline ends. Looked up from germline, CDR1 is SNHLY and CDR2 is FYNNEI. The CDR3 runs 12 residues. DNA of the CDR3: TGTGCCTTCGCCCGGGACGACTACGAGCAGTACTTC. This gives the protein CAFARDDYEQYF.

This rearrangement joins TRBV7-6 to TRBJ2-3; TRBD2 aligns across 7 bases. Germline values: CDR1 SGHVS, CDR2 FNYEAQ. The CDR3 extends over 16 amino acids. Trimming removed 11 bases from V and 1 base from J; junction bases left unmatched: 15. The CDR3 DNA sequence: TGTGCCTTGGGGGAACTAGCGAGCCACCGCACAGATACGCAGTATTTT. This sequence encodes CALGELASHRTDTQYF.